The 18 T cell receptor beta chains below all came from one sample that was sequenced in a study of T cell responses to AZD1222 COVID-19 vaccine. The data were produced by immunoSEQ multiplex PCR, yet TCRdb's version contains in-frame clones alone and is incomplete. Of approximately 45,000 clones in the sample, 70% to 90% were seen once. The sample in question was peripheral blood, obtained 28 days after the second AZD1222 dose. The origin of the receptors is an adult who received the AZD1222 COVID-19 vaccine.

In this sample, this clone turned up once. This rearrangement joins TRBV20-1 to TRBJ1-5; D is unclear. This CDR3 is built from 14 residues. Germline loops: CDR1 DFQATT, CDR2 SNEGSKA (reference sequence). The germline V and J ends were trimmed by 3 bases and 1 base, with 10 bases remaining between them. Written as DNA, the CDR3 is TGCAGTGCTAGTGGCAGATCAAGCAATCAGCCCCAGCATTTT. Translation gives CSASGRSSNQPQHF.

The V call is TRBV7-2, the J call TRBJ2-3, with no clear D. CDR3 length: 13 amino acids. V lost 1 base to trimming and J lost 2 bases, with 4 bases between them. Per germline, CDR1 SGHTA and CDR2 FQGNSA. CDR3 protein: CASSLEVTDTQYF. In nucleotides, the CDR3 is TGTGCCAGCAGCTTAGAAGTCACAGATACGCAGTATTTT.

CDR3 sequence reads: CASRSIQGGHPFNSPLHF. The CDR3 DNA is TGTGCAAGTCGCTCAATTCAAGGGGGACACCCGTTTAATTCACCCCTCCACTTT. This rearrangement joins TRBV12-2 to TRBJ1-6; no check of the table's D call, TRBD1, against the DNA was made. TRBV12-2 is reported as a pseudogene. The CDR3 extends over 18 amino acids.

The chain employs TRBV6-5 and TRBJ1-2; tentatively, D is TRBD1 (5 bases). CDR1 is MNHEY and CDR2 is SVGAGI in the germline V gene. The CDR3 consists of 15 residues. V was cut by 6 bases and J by 8 bases, with 22 bases left in between. The CDR3 DNA sequence: TGTGCCAGCAGCGACCCCCGTGGGACCACCGGAGGCTACACCTTC. Translating it yields CASSDPRGTTGGYTF.

The chain links TRBV10-3 to TRBJ2-7; D is uncertain. Looked up from germline, CDR1 is ENHRY and CDR2 is SYGVKD. This CDR3 has 13 amino acids. Trimming removed 0 bases from V and 2 bases from J, with 5 bases in between. The CDR3 nucleotides read TGTGCCATCAGTGAGTCGGGCGCCTACGAGCAGTACTTC. Residues: CAISESGAYEQYF.

The rearrangement joins TRBV7-2 to TRBJ1-1; D remains unclear. V was cut by 3 bases and J by 0 bases, with 11 bases left in between. This CDR3 is built from 15 residues. The germline V gene has CDR1 SGHTA and CDR2 FQGNSA. The CDR3 loop reads CASSLVASMNTEAFF. The CDR3 DNA is TGTGCCAGCAGCTTGGTTGCTTCCATGAACACTGAAGCTTTCTTT.

The genes are TRBV6-2 or TRBV6-3 and TRBJ2-1, with D perhaps being TRBD1 or TRBD2 (6 bases each). V was shortened by 5 bases and J by 4 bases, with 12 bases between the two germline ends. CDR1 MNHEY and CDR2 SVGEGT come from the germline V gene. This CDR3 is 14 amino acids long. This chain's CDR3 is CASSRGASYNEQFF. For the CDR3, the DNA is TGTGCCAGCAGTAGGGGGGCCAGTTACAATGAGCAGTTCTTC.

The genes are TRBV9 and TRBJ2-3; D is uncertain. Germline CDR1 and CDR2: SGDLS and YYNGEE. The CDR3 is made up of 15 amino acids. Trimming took 5 bases from V and 0 from J, leaving 13 bases between them. The CDR3 spells CASRPGTSSTDTQYF. The CDR3 nucleotides read TGTGCCAGCAGACCGGGTACGTCTAGCACAGATACGCAGTATTTT.

J is TRBJ2-7 and V is TRBV6-7, with 7 positions matching TRBD1. TRBV6-7 is known as an ORF, though its function is uncertain. V lost 6 bases, J lost 3 bases, and 2 bases stayed unmatched. The CDR3 is 12 amino acids. CDR3 residues: CASRHRGYEQYF. In nucleotides, the CDR3 is TGTGCCAGCAGGCACAGGGGCTACGAGCAGTACTTC.

The chain recombines TRBV11-2 with TRBJ1-3, with TRBD1 matching 9 bases. Trimming removed 5 bases from V and 7 bases from J; junction bases left unmatched: 3. This CDR3 has 13 amino acids. Germline V gene data show CDR1 as SGHAT and CDR2 as FQNNGV. The chain's CDR3 is CASSRGQGNTIYF. Here the CDR3 DNA reads TGTGCCAGCAGCCGAGGACAGGGGAACACCATATATTTT.

In DNA form, the CDR3 reads TGTGCCAGCAATTCCTTACAGGGCCGTTATTCGATGAACACTGAAGCTTTCTTT. Its protein is CASNSLQGRYSMNTEAFF. The V call is TRBV2, the J call TRBJ1-1; weak D call: TRBD1 (6 bases). V dropped 7 bases and J dropped 0 bases, with 24 bases sitting between them. There are 18 residues in the CDR3. Per germline, CDR1 SNHLY and CDR2 FYNNEI.

This clone was counted a single time. The chain carries TRBV5-8 and TRBJ1-3, with TRBD1 identical over 9 bases. Germline V CDR1 and CDR2: SGHTS, YDEGEE. This CDR3 region has 13 residues. Trimming at V came to 4 bases and at J to 7 bases, leaving 3 bases not matched to a gene. The CDR3 bases are TGTGCCAGCAGCATTGGACAGGGGAACACCATATATTTT. Translating gives CASSIGQGNTIYF.

The chain employs TRBV5-4 and TRBJ2-5; TRBD2 matches 7 bases. Germline loops: CDR1 SGHNT, CDR2 YYREEE (reference sequence). Germline trimming cut 0 bases from V and 1 base from J; bases unmatched to any gene: 3. CDR3 size: 15 residues. The CDR3 DNA follows: TGTGCCAGCAGCTTGGGCGGGAGTATCCAAGAGACCCAGTACTTC. Protein sequence: CASSLGGSIQETQYF.

V usage is TRBV5-1 and J usage is TRBJ2-2, with TRBD1 matching 9 bases. J gave up 7 bases and V 4 bases, and 8 bases lay outside the gene matches. The germline gives CDR1 SGHRS, CDR2 YFSETQ. There are 15 residues in the CDR3. Written as DNA, the CDR3 is TGCGCCAGCAGCACGGGGACAGGGCTTGGCGGGGAGCTGTTTTTT. This codes for CASSTGTGLGGELFF.

There are a few counts of this clone. The chain joins TRBV5-1 to TRBJ1-3, with D unresolved. The CDR3 is made up of 15 amino acids. The germline gives CDR1 SGHRS, CDR2 YFSETQ. The V gene lost 0 bases and the J gene lost 0 bases, with 7 bases spanning the gap. This chain's CDR3 is CASSLGPTSGNTIYF. The CDR3 DNA follows: TGCGCCAGCAGCTTGGGACCGACCTCTGGAAACACCATATATTTT.

This clone was seen more than once but under ten times. The V call is TRBV3-1 (or the pseudogene TRBV3-2), the J call TRBJ1-1; D might be TRBD1 (6 bases). Looked up from germline, CDR1 is LGHDT and CDR2 is YNNKEL (reference sequence). The CDR3 extends over 14 amino acids. Trimming took off 4 bases at V and 6 bases at J, with 15 bases between the two ends. CDR3 in DNA: TGTGCCAGCAGCCTTACAAGGGGGGGCGCTGAAGCTTTCTTT. It translates to CASSLTRGGAEAFF.

This chain connects TRBV7-2 to TRBJ2-1; TRBD1 is a possible D gene (5 bases). This CDR3 contains 15 residues. V was trimmed by 2 bases and J by 0 bases, leaving 8 bases between them. Per the germline V gene, CDR1 is SGHTA and CDR2 is FQGNSA. The CDR3 DNA reads as TGTGCCAGCAGCTTACAGGGTACCTCCTACAATGAGCAGTTCTTC. Its translation: CASSLQGTSYNEQFF.

The chain uses TRBV5-1 and TRBJ1-3; the D is unclear. This CDR3 is built from 13 residues. The germline V gene has CDR1 SGHRS and CDR2 YFSETQ. V lost 0 bases and J lost 4, with 5 bases in between. Here the CDR3 DNA reads TGCGCCAGCAGCTTGGATGGGGGAAACACCATATATTTT. It is translated as CASSLDGGNTIYF.